The clone carrying this T cell receptor beta chain was seen repeatedly, ten times or more. Its antigen is not known. cDNA carried unique molecular identifiers, and a universal primer site was added by template switching. TCRdb re-called the 5' RACE reads with MiXCR, one entry per CDR3 protein. The sample carries over 200,000 distinct CDR3 sequences, about 11% recorded once. The sample belongs to a study of identical twins. Study observations and caveats: Abundant cord blood beta clonotypes carried fewer insertions; memory repertoires showed none.

V was clipped by 3 bases and J by 9 bases; unmatched bases: 5. CDR3 length equals 13 residues. CDR1 is MNHEY and CDR2 is SMNVEV in the germline V gene (reference sequence). The chain uses TRBV27 and TRBJ2-1; 7 nucleotides line up with TRBD1. Sample: memory T cells sorted from blood. This clonotype originated in a man in his fifties in good health. For the CDR3, the DNA is TGTGCCAGCAGTTTCGGGCAGGGGGTTGAGCAGTTCTTC. This translates into CASSFGQGVEQFF.